This record looks at one T cell receptor beta chain sequence and its context. The data were obtained in a study of blood T cell repertoires in COVID-19. Study-level information: There were acute and convalescent COVID-19 samples, and they came from the United States, Italy and Spain. Sources were T cells, B-cell-depleted T cells, or PBMCs; the material itself was cDNA or gDNA.

V was trimmed by 6 bases and J by 5 bases, leaving 13 bases between them. The CDR3 sequence is 13 residues long. In the study's own analysis: Nucleated cell number was recorded as an estimate derived from reference gene primer amplification. Assay: immunoSEQ multiplex PCR; the TCRdb copy retains only in-frame clones and omits some. V, J and clone size were drawn from that table, and D and trimming were deduced from the DNA. The sample has about 130,000 clones, approximately 86% seen once. Recovered participants had two consecutive negative NP/OP PCR tests, healthcare professional clearance, or symptom resolution.

Sequencing was carried out using PBMCs or T cells enriched from blood (not recorded which). The chain links TRBV12-3 or TRBV12-4 to TRBJ1-1; a possible D gene is TRBD1 (5 bases). The TCR originated in a woman aged 50 to 60 who had recovered from COVID-19. DNA of the CDR3: TGTGCCAGCAGCCCGGGGGGGTTGACTGAAGCTTTCTTT. It specifies CASSPGGLTEAFF.